This T cell receptor beta chain was observed in a study of blood T cell repertoires in COVID-19. Study-wide context: Acute-phase and convalescent COVID-19 samples originated in the United States, Italy and Spain. PBMCs, B-cell-depleted T cells, or T cells provided the cDNA or gDNA that made up the material.

The method was immunoSEQ multiplex PCR; TCRdb's version includes in-frame clones alone and lacks a portion of them. This sample has more than 95,000 clones, with around 90% found just once. Trimming took 2 bases from V and 3 from J, leaving 10 bases between them. The CDR3 has 15 amino acids. Germline lookup yields CDR1 MNHNY and CDR2 SVGAGI (reference sequence). The sample taken for sequencing was peripheral blood. The V call is TRBV6-6, the J call TRBJ2-2; maybe TRBD1 (6 bases). The sequence was obtained from a human donor in a cohort sampled during active COVID-19. DNA of the CDR3: TGTGCCAGCAGTTACCCCAGGGGTGACACCGGGGAGCTGTTTTTT. Its protein product is CASSYPRGDTGELFF.